These 11 T cell receptor beta chains share one sample of origin, sequenced in a study of sequential checkpoint blockade in melanoma. Only in-frame clones appear in the TCRdb table, and some are missing; sequencing was by immunoSEQ multiplex PCR. The table lists under 12,000 clones, 78% of them singletons, with roughly 10% in the top ten. Specified treatment: randomized to nivolumab then ipilimumab (arm A) or the reverse (arm B). The sample in question was CD8+ T cells sorted from blood (inferred from file names), obtained from a patient given nivolumab and ipilimumab in sequence. These receptors all come from a human donor with melanoma.

The chain uses TRBV9 and TRBJ1-1, with a weak D call TRBD1 (6 bases). Trimming shortened V by 3 bases and J by 2 bases, and 8 bases separated the two germline ends. Germline V gene lookup returns CDR1 SGDLS and CDR2 YYNGEE. This CDR3 region has 13 residues. The CDR3 here is CASSEDSNTEAFF. CDR3 nucleotide sequence: TGTGCCAGCAGCGAGGACAGCAACACTGAAGCTTTCTTT.

The CDR3 reads CASSRVREQYF. The CDR3 DNA reads as TGTGCCAGCAGCCGGGTACGGGAGCAGTACTTC. The V call is TRBV11-2, the J call TRBJ2-7; D remains ambiguous. V lost 5 bases to trimming and J lost 7 bases, with 9 bases between them. Germline CDR1 is SGHAT and CDR2 is FQNNGV. The CDR3 is 11 residues long.

The V and J genes are TRBV7-3 and TRBJ2-7, with TRBD2 matching over 10 bases. The J segment lost 3 bases and the V segment lost 5 bases, leaving 7 bases of the junction unmatched. Per the germline V gene, CDR1 is SGHTA and CDR2 is FQGTGA. The CDR3 has 15 residues. CDR3 coding DNA: TGTGCCAGCAGCGCCCTAGCGGGGGTGGACTACGAGCAGTACTTC. This codes for CASSALAGVDYEQYF. The whole variable domain, filled in from reference TRBV7-3 and TRBJ2-7, reads GAGVSQTPSNKVTEKGKYVELRCDPISGHTALYWYRQSLGQGPEFLIYFQGTGAADDSGLPNDRFFAVRPEGSVSTLKIQRTERGDSAVYLCASSALAGVDYEQYFGPGTRLTVT.

This clone was seen only a few times. The genes are TRBV6-4 and TRBJ2-1, with 7 positions matching TRBD2. This CDR3 is built from 14 residues. Germline CDR1 and CDR2: MRHNA and SNTAGT. V lost 2 bases and J lost 6; bases outside the gene matches: 4. Written as DNA, the CDR3 is TGTGCCAGCAGTGACGGGGACTATTCCAATGAGCAGTTCTTC. This sequence encodes CASSDGDYSNEQFF.

The chain uses TRBV11-2 and TRBJ2-1; the D is unclear. The CDR3 length is 15 residues. Looked up from germline, CDR1 is SGHAT and CDR2 is FQNNGV. The V end lost 0 bases, the J end lost 1 base, and 7 bases lay between the germline ends. Here the CDR3 reads CASSLDLGSYNEQFF. In DNA form, the CDR3 reads TGTGCCAGCAGCTTAGATCTCGGGTCCTACAATGAGCAGTTCTTC.

This clone was seen only once. The genes are TRBV7-9 and TRBJ2-3; 13 bases fit TRBD2. Germline V gene data show CDR1 as SEHNR and CDR2 as FQNEAQ (reference sequence). This CDR3 has 18 amino acids. The V and J ends lost 4 bases and 2 bases, in that order; junction bases with no gene match: 9. The CDR3 DNA reads TGTGCCAGCAGCTCCCGGACTAGCGGGAGTTTGGTCACAGATACGCAGTATTTT. Its translation: CASSSRTSGSLVTDTQYF.

This chain joins TRBV7-9 and TRBJ1-3; unclear D gene. Germline V CDR1 and CDR2: SEHNR, FQNEAQ (reference sequence). The CDR3 is 12 residues long. The ends were cut back, 3 bases at V and 9 bases at J, with 9 bases in the middle. CDR3 sequence reads: CASSLEAGTIYF. Here the CDR3 DNA reads TGTGCCAGCAGCTTGGAGGCAGGCACCATATATTTT.

The rearrangement links TRBV19 to TRBJ2-7; 7 bases match TRBD2. Looked up from germline, CDR1 is LNHDA and CDR2 is SQIVND (reference sequence). The ends lost 3 bases at V and 0 bases at J; junction bases unmatched: 8. This CDR3 is 16 amino acids long. The CDR3 sequence is CASSIIRTSASYEQYF. The CDR3 DNA reads TGTGCCAGTAGTATTATAAGAACTAGCGCCTCCTACGAGCAGTACTTC.

The CDR3 sequence is CASSLGSHYGYTF. Written as DNA, the CDR3 is TGTGCCAGCAGTTTGGGCAGTCACTATGGCTACACCTTC. The chain is built from TRBV27 and TRBJ1-2; D ambiguous. V lost 3 bases and J 3 bases, leaving 8 bases between the germline ends. Germline-derived CDR1 and CDR2 are MNHEY and SMNVEV (reference sequence). CDR3 size: 13 residues.

The CDR3 here is CASGAPLNYEQYF. CDR3 nucleotide sequence: TGTGCCAGCGGAGCTCCCTTAAACTACGAGCAGTACTTC. This sequence joins TRBV6-6 and TRBJ2-7, with D unclear. Trimming stripped 8 bases from V and 3 bases from J, with 14 bases between. Per the germline V gene, CDR1 is MNHNY and CDR2 is SVGAGI (reference sequence). This CDR3 region has 13 residues.

The chain carries TRBV7-9 and TRBJ2-2; 7 nucleotides line up with TRBD2. Losses at the gene ends were 4 bases for V and 2 bases for J; bases not matched to a gene: 10. The germline gives CDR1 SEHNR, CDR2 FQNEAQ (reference sequence). CDR3 length equals 17 residues. In DNA, the CDR3 is TGTGCCAGCAGCTCACTGGCTAGCGGCCTCAACACCGGGGAGCTGTTTTTT. It codes for CASSSLASGLNTGELFF.